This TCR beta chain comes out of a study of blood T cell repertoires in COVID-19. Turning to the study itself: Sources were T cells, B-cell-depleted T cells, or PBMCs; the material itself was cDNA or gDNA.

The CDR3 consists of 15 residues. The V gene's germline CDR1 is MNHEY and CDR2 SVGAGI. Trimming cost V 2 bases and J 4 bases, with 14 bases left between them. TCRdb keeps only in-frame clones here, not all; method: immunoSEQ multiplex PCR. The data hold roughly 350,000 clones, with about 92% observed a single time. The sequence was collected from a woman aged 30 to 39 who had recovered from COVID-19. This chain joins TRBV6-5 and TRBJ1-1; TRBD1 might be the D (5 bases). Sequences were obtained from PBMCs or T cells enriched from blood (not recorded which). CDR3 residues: CASSYTRVIGTEAFF. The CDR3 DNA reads TGTGCCAGCAGTTACACCAGGGTTATCGGCACTGAAGCTTTCTTT.